This record looks at one TCR beta chain sequence and its context. The antigen remains undetermined. Germline V gene sequence: CDR1 MGHRA, CDR2 YSYEKL. V trimming: 3 bases; J trimming: 2 bases; junction bases outside the gene matches: 7. The CDR3 consists of 16 residues. This sample stems from a study of T cell responses to AZD1222 COVID-19 vaccine. The wider study: The analysis combined second doses at about 4 or about 12 weeks.

General observations from the study: Repertoires were sampled only after the peak T cell response. As reported, nearly half of all spike-specific TCRs target variant regions that are unmutated. Females outnumbered males among donors, who were mostly white British; clonal diversity was possibly underestimated.

Sequenced by immunoSEQ multiplex PCR; TCRdb stores in-frame clones only, minus some. The sample lists tens of thousands of clones; over 60% were seen once. V gene TRBV4-1 combines with J gene TRBJ2-3; 8 nucleotides match TRBD1. The input for sequencing was peripheral blood, taken on day 0 of AZD1222 vaccination. The source is an adult in good health. The CDR3 DNA sequence: TGCGCCAGCAGCCATAAACAGGGGGTCTTCACAGATACGCAGTATTTT. It is translated as CASSHKQGVFTDTQYF.